One and the same sample provided the 20 T cell receptor beta chains below, sequenced in a study of cytomegalovirus exposure and HLA in healthy donors listed by TCRdb under 2017. Libraries were constructed by the immunoSEQ multiplex PCR assay. For the multiplex PCR, a mixture combining 60 forward primers for TCR Vbeta segments and 13 reverse primers for TCR Jbeta segments was used. The table comes from immuneACCESS by way of TCRdb, which keeps in-frame sequences with V and J called. Part of the clones is missing from these tables; in studies checked, under half for an unresolved V gene and the rest for unknown reasons. The sample table on file contains approximately 70,000 clones. The top ten clones comprise about 3.8% of the sample. The sequencing input was PBMCs. The origin of the receptors is a female donor in good health and CMV-seropositive.

This sequence joins TRBV5-1 and TRBJ2-3; 12 bases are a match to TRBD2. J gave up 4 bases and V 4 bases, and 4 bases lay outside the gene matches. This CDR3 contains 15 residues. Germline V gene sequence: CDR1 SGHRS, CDR2 YFSETQ. This CDR3 reads CASSRLAGAPDTQYF. The CDR3 nucleotides are TGCGCCAGCAGCAGACTAGCGGGGGCCCCAGATACGCAGTATTTT.

V and J are TRBV5-5 and TRBJ1-2; D might be TRBD1 (6 bases). Germline loops: CDR1 SGHKS, CDR2 YYEKEE (reference sequence). V gave up 5 bases and J gave up 5 bases, with 19 bases separating them. The CDR3 extends over 15 amino acids. The CDR3 is CASSYTTGNLYGYTF. The CDR3 region has the DNA TGTGCCAGCAGTTATACCACAGGGAACTTGTATGGCTACACCTTC.

This chain connects TRBV19 to TRBJ1-3; D unresolved. Germline CDR1 reads LNHDA; CDR2 reads SQIVND (reference sequence). The CDR3 loop spans 15 amino acids. V dropped 6 bases and J dropped 3 bases, with 15 bases sitting between them. DNA for the CDR3: TGTGCCAGTAGCCTCCCGCGAAGACTTGGAAACACCATATATTTT. As protein: CASSLPRRLGNTIYF.

V gene TRBV6-6 combines with J gene TRBJ1-2; D not resolved. The germline CDR1 and CDR2 sequences are MNHNY and SVGAGI (reference sequence). Trimming took off 4 bases at V and 3 bases at J, with 3 bases between the two ends. This CDR3 contains 11 residues. The CDR3 region has the DNA TGTGCCAGCAGTTCAGACTATGGCTACACCTTC. Residues: CASSSDYGYTF.

J is TRBJ1-1 and V is TRBV9, with D possibly matching TRBD1 (5 bases). The CDR3 sequence is 14 residues long. Per the germline V gene, CDR1 is SGDLS and CDR2 is YYNGEE. Trimming cost V 2 bases and J 1 base, with 9 bases left between them. The CDR3 sequence is CASSVGATNTEAFF. CDR3 in DNA: TGTGCCAGCAGCGTTGGGGCGACGAACACTGAAGCTTTCTTT.

The chain joins TRBV7-9 to TRBJ1-2; 9 positions match TRBD1. The V gene end was trimmed by 2 bases and the J gene end by 11 bases; junction bases not matched to a gene: 3. Germline assignment: CDR1 SEHNR and CDR2 FQNEAQ (reference sequence). CDR3 length: 12 amino acids. The CDR3 protein is CASSLSGTGYTF. Here the CDR3 DNA reads TGTGCCAGCAGCTTATCCGGGACAGGGTACACCTTC.

The chain employs TRBV4-3 and TRBJ2-7; weak D call: TRBD2 (6 bases). CDR1 LGHNA and CDR2 YSLEER come from the germline V gene. CDR3 length equals 13 residues. The germline V and J ends were trimmed by 3 bases and 1 base, with 7 bases remaining between them. CDR3 in DNA: TGCGCCAGCAGCCAGGGACTTTCCTACGAGCAGTACTTC. Protein: CASSQGLSYEQYF.

The gene calls are TRBV18 and TRBJ2-2, with D perhaps matching TRBD2 (5 bases). The CDR3 is 15 amino acids. Germline loops: CDR1 KGHSH, CDR2 LQKENI. V shed 2 bases and J shed 6 bases, with 13 bases lying between them. The CDR3 coding sequence is TGTGCCAGCTCACCAGATTCGGGGTACGCCGGGGAGCTGTTTTTT. This translates into CASSPDSGYAGELFF.

This chain joins TRBV19 and TRBJ2-3; tentative D call: TRBD2 (5 bases). With 3 bases removed from V and 2 bases from J, the gap between germline ends came to 27 bases. The CDR3 loop spans 20 amino acids. Germline V gene lookup returns CDR1 LNHDA and CDR2 SQIVND (reference sequence). In DNA form, the CDR3 reads TGTGCCAGTAGTATTTTCCCCCACTTAGGACTCCCGGACGTCACAGATACGCAGTATTTT. This sequence encodes CASSIFPHLGLPDVTDTQYF.

CDR3 nucleotide sequence: TGTGCCAGTAGTCCCAGGGGACAGGGGGCCCTGTGGGGCAAAAACATTCAGTACTTC. Translation: CASSPRGQGALWGKNIQYF. The chain combines TRBV19 with TRBJ2-4; 12 nucleotides agree with TRBD1. Germline V CDR1 and CDR2: LNHDA, SQIVND (reference sequence). The CDR3 spans 19 residues. The trim removed 5 bases at V and 3 bases at J, leaving 14 bases unmatched.

CDR3 nucleotides: TGTGCCAGCAGCGGCCAGGGGAGCTCCTACAATGAGCAGTTCTTC. Residues: CASSGQGSSYNEQFF. This chain uses TRBV9 with TRBJ2-1; D might be TRBD1 (6 bases). The CDR3 runs 15 residues. In germline, CDR1 is SGDLS, CDR2 YYNGEE. Trimming took off 3 bases at V and 0 bases at J, with 10 bases between the two ends.

The chain recombines TRBV27 with TRBJ1-5; 9 bases are shared with TRBD1. CDR3 length: 13 amino acids. Germline CDR1 MNHEY, CDR2 SMNVEV (reference sequence). V shed 6 bases and J 11 bases; nucleotides not matched to a gene: 8. CDR3: CASSQRQGVTQHF. DNA for the CDR3: TGTGCCAGCAGCCAAAGACAGGGGGTGACCCAGCATTTT.

This chain links TRBV11-2 with TRBJ2-7; D remains ambiguous. Germline CDR1 and CDR2: SGHAT and FQNNGV. The CDR3 is 16 residues long. V was pared by 0 bases and J by 2 bases, with 14 bases between. CDR3: CASSLDPTALAYEQYF. The CDR3 nucleotides read TGTGCCAGCAGCTTAGATCCTACAGCCTTAGCCTACGAGCAGTACTTC.

The V gene is TRBV5-1, the J gene TRBJ2-5; D is ambiguous. The end of the DNA aligns better with TRBJ2-7, so the J call may be wrong. Looked up from germline, CDR1 is SGHRS and CDR2 is YFSETQ. This CDR3 has 12 residues. The CDR3 loop is CASSLPSDEQYF. The CDR3 DNA follows: TGCGCCAGCAGCTTGCCCAGCGACGAGCAGTACTTC.

The chain employs TRBV19 and TRBJ2-1, with TRBD2 matching over 12 bases. Germline trimming cut 2 bases from V and 8 bases from J; bases unmatched to any gene: 7. CDR3 length: 16 residues. Germline V lookup: CDR1 LNHDA, CDR2 SQIVND (reference sequence). The chain's CDR3 is CASSIMASGRAYEQFF. DNA for the CDR3: TGTGCCAGTAGTATAATGGCTAGCGGGAGGGCGTATGAGCAGTTCTTC. The full variable domain, with the rest looked up from reference TRBV19 and TRBJ2-1, is DGGITQSPKYLFRKEGQNVTLSCEQNLNHDAMYWYRQDPGQGLRLIYYSQIVNDFQKGDIAEGYSVSREKKESFPLTVTSAQKNPTAFYLCASSIMASGRAYEQFFGPGTRLTVL.

This chain links TRBV5-1 with TRBJ2-7, with 7 bases identical to TRBD2. Germline CDR1 SGHRS, CDR2 YFSETQ. Trimming cost V 0 bases and J 6 bases; bases outside gene matches: 6. CDR3 length: 14 amino acids. In DNA form, the CDR3 reads TGCGCCAGCAGCTTGGTACCGGGGGGAGGCGAGCAGTACTTC. Translating it yields CASSLVPGGGEQYF.

J is TRBJ2-2 and V is TRBV6-4; 7 positions agree with TRBD2. CDR3 length: 13 residues. V shed 5 bases and J 3 bases; nucleotides not matched to a gene: 0. The germline CDR1 and CDR2 sequences are MRHNA and SNTAGT. The CDR3 spells CASSSGDTGELFF. Here the CDR3 DNA reads TGTGCCAGCAGTAGCGGGGACACCGGGGAGCTGTTTTTT.

The chain links TRBV19 to TRBJ1-5; 8 bases agree with TRBD1. The CDR3 has 17 amino acids. The V and J ends lost 4 bases and 1 base, in that order; junction bases with no gene match: 9. Germline V gene lookup returns CDR1 LNHDA and CDR2 SQIVND (reference sequence). In nucleotides, the CDR3 is TGTGCCAGTAGTACGATCAGGGGGCTTAGGAGCAATCAGCCCCAGCATTTT. Encoded protein: CASSTIRGLRSNQPQHF. Drawing the rest from reference TRBV19 and TRBJ1-5, the complete variable domain is DGGITQSPKYLFRKEGQNVTLSCEQNLNHDAMYWYRQDPGQGLRLIYYSQIVNDFQKGDIAEGYSVSREKKESFPLTVTSAQKNPTAFYLCASSTIRGLRSNQPQHFGDGTRLSIL.

The gene calls are TRBV19 and TRBJ1-2; D gene uncertain. This CDR3 contains 15 residues. V lost 4 bases, J lost 3 bases, and 15 bases lay in between. Per the germline V gene, CDR1 is LNHDA and CDR2 is SQIVND (reference sequence). DNA of the CDR3: TGTGCCAGTAGTAGCCCGGCAGAGGTGTACTATGGCTACACCTTC. Translation gives CASSSPAEVYYGYTF.

The J gene is TRBJ1-1, the V gene TRBV19, with D hard to call. The CDR3 covers 13 residues. Deletions cut 3 bases from V and 6 bases from J, with 11 bases between. Germline CDR1 LNHDA, CDR2 SQIVND (reference sequence). This CDR3 reads CASSISRGAEAFF. CDR3 nucleotides: TGTGCCAGTAGTATTAGCCGGGGAGCTGAAGCTTTCTTT.